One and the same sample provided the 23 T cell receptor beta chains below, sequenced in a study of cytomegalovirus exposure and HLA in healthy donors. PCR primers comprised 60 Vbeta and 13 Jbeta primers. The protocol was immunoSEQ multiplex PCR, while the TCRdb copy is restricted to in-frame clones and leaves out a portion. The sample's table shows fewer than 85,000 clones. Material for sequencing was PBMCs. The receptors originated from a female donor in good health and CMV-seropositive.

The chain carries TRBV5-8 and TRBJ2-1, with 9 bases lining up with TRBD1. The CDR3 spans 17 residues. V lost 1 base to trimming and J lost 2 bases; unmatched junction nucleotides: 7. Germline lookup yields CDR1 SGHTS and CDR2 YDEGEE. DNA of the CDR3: TGTGCCAGCAGCTTGTCACAGGGGGCCGTACCCTACAATGAGCAGTTCTTC. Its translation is CASSLSQGAVPYNEQFF.

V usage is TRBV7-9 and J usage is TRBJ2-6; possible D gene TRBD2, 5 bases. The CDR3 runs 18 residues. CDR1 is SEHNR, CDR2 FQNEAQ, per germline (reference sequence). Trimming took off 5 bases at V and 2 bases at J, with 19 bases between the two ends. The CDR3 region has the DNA TGTGCCAGCAGCACTCGACATTGGGATAGCGCTGGGGCCAACGTCCTGACTTTC. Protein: CASSTRHWDSAGANVLTF.

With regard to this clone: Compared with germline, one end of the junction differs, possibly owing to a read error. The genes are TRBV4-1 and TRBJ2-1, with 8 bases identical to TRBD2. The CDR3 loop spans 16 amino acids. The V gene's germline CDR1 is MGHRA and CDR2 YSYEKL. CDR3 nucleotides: TGCGCCAGCGGCCAAGAACGCAGCGGGAGTGTCGATGAGCAGTTCTTC. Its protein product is CASGQERSGSVDEQFF.

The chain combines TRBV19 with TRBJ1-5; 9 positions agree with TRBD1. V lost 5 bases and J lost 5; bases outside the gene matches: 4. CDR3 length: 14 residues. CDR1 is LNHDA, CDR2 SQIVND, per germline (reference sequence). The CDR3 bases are TGTGCCAGTAGTGCACGACAGGGGGATCAGCCCCAGCATTTT. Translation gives CASSARQGDQPQHF.

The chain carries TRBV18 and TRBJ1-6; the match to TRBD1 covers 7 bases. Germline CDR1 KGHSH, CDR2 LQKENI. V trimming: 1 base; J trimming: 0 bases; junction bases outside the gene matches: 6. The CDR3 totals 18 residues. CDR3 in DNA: TGTGCCAGCTCACCACAGGGGGCGGGGAGCTCCTATAATTCACCCCTCCACTTT. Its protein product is CASSPQGAGSSYNSPLHF.

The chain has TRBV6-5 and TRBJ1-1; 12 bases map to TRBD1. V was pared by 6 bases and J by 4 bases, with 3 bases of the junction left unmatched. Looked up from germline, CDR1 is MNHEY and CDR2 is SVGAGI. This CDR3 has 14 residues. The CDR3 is CASSWGQGATEAFF. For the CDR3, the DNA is TGTGCCAGCAGCTGGGGACAGGGGGCCACTGAAGCTTTCTTT.

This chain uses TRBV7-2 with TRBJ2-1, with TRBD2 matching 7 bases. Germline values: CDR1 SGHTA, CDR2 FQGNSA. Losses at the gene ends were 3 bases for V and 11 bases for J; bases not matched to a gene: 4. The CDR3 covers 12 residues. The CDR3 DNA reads TGTGCCAGCAGCTTTGGGGGGGAGCAGCAGTTCTTC. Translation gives CASSFGGEQQFF.

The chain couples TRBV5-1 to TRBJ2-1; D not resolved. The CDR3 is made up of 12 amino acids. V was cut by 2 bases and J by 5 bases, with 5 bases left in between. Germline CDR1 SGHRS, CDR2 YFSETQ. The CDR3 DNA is TGCGCCAGCAGCTTTCTAAACAATGAGCAGTTCTTC. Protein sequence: CASSFLNNEQFF.

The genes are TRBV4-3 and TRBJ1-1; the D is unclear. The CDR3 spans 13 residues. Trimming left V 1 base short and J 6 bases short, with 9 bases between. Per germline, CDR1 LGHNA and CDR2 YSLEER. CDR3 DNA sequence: TGCGCCAGCAGCCAAGGGAGGGTGTCTGAAGCTTTCTTT. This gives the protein CASSQGRVSEAFF.

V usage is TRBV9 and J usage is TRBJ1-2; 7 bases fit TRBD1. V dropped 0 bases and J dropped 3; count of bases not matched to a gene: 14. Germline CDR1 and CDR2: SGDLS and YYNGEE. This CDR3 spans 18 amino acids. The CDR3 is CASSVGETIPGGYYGYTF. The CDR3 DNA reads TGTGCCAGCAGCGTAGGGGAAACTATCCCAGGGGGGTACTATGGCTACACCTTC.

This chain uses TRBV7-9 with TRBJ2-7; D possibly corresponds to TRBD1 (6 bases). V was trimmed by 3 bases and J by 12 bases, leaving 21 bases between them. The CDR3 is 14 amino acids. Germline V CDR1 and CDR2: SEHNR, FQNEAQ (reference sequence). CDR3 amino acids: CASSFSPPRDIWYF. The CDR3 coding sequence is TGTGCCAGCAGCTTTTCTCCCCCCCGGGACATCTGGTACTTC.

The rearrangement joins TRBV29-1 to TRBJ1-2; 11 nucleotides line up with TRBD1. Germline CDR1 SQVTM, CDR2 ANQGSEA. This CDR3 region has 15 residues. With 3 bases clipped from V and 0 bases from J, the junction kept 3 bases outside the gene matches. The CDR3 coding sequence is TGCAGCGTTGAGGGGACAGGGGGTACTAACTATGGCTACACCTTC. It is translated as CSVEGTGGTNYGYTF.

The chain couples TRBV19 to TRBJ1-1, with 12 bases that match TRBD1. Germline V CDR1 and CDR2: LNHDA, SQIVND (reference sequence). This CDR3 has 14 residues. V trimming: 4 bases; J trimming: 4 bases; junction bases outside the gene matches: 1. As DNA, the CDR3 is TGTGCCAGTAGTAGGGACAGGGGGCTCACTGAAGCTTTCTTT. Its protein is CASSRDRGLTEAFF.

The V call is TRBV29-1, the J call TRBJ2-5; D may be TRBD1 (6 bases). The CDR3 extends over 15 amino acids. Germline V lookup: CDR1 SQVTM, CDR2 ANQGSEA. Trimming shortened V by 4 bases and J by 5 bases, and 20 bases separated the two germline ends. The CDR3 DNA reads TGCAGCGTTGGGAGGACAGTAAGCCCAATGGAGACCCAGTACTTC. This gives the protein CSVGRTVSPMETQYF.

CDR3 DNA: TGCGCCAGCAGCTTGGGGGGGACAGGTTCCACTGAAGCTTTCTTT. It yields the protein CASSLGGTGSTEAFF. The chain uses TRBV5-1 and TRBJ1-1, with 8 bases that match TRBD1. This CDR3 comprises 15 residues. Germline V lookup: CDR1 SGHRS, CDR2 YFSETQ. The V and J ends lost 0 bases and 4 bases, in that order; junction bases with no gene match: 5.

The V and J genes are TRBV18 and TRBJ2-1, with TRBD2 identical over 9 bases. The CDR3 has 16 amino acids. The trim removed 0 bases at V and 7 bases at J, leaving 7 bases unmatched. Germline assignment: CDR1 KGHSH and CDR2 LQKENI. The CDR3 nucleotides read TGTGCCAGCTCACCACCGGGCGGGGGGGCTGCAAATGAGCAGTTCTTC. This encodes CASSPPGGGAANEQFF.

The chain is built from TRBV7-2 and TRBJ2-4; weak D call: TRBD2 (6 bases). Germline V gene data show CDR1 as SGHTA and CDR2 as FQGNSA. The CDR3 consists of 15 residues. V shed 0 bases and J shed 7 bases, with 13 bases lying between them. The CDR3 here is CASSLAGLRGNIQYF. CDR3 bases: TGTGCCAGCAGCTTAGCGGGACTTCGGGGGAACATTCAGTACTTC.

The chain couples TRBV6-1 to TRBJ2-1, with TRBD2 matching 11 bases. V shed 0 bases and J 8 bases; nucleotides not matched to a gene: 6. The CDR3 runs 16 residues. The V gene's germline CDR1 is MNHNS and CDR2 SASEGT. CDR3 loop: CASSEALLAGGDEQFF. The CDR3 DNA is TGTGCCAGCAGTGAAGCGCTTCTAGCGGGAGGCGATGAGCAGTTCTTC.

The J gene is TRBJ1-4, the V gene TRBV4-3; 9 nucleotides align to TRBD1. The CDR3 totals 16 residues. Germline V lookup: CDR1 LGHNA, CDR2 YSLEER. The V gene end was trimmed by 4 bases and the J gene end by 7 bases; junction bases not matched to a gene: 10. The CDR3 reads CASSPSVGQGGEKLFF. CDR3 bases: TGCGCCAGCAGCCCGAGTGTGGGACAGGGTGGTGAAAAACTGTTTTTT.

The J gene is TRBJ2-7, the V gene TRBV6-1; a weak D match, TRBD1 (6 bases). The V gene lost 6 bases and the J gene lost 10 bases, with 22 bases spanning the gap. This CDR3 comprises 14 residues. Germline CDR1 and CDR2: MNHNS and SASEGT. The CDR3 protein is CASSVDRMSPRQYF. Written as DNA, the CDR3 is TGTGCCAGCAGCGTAGACAGGATGAGCCCACGACAGTACTTC.

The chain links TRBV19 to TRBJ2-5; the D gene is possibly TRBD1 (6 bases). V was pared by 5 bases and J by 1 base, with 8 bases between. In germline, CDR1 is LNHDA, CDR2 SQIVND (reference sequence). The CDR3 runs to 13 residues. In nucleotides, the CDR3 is TGTGCCAGTAGTGGACAGTTCCAAGAGACCCAGTACTTC. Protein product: CASSGQFQETQYF.

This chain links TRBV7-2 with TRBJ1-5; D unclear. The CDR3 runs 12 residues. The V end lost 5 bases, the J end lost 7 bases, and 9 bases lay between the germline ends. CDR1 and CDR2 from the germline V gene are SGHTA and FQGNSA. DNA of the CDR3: TGTGCCAGCAGCCTCGGGAGACAGCCCCAGCATTTT. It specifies CASSLGRQPQHF.

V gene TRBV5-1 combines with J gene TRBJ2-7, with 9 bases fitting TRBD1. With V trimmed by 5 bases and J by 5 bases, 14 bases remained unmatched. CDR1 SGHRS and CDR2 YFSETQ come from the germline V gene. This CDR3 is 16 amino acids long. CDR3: CASRPSSGTGPNEQYF. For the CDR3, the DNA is TGCGCCAGCAGGCCTTCCTCCGGGACAGGGCCCAACGAGCAGTACTTC.